This T cell receptor beta chain derives from a study of tissue T cells after allogeneic stem cell transplantation. This CDR3 is 15 amino acids long. The trim removed 1 base at V and 4 bases at J, leaving 5 bases unmatched. Germline-derived CDR1 and CDR2 are SGHKS and YYEKEE (reference sequence). Non-transplant comparator patients with other cancers had at least five gastrointestinal samples and no known gastrointestinal disease. The method was immunoSEQ multiplex PCR; TCRdb's version includes in-frame clones alone and lacks a portion of them. The sample records 9,400 or so clones, approximately 64% being singletons.

The TCR comes from a woman aged 18-49 years with breast cancer. Sequencing used tissue from the ileum, obtained at autopsy. The V call is TRBV5-5, the J call TRBJ2-1; 7 bases fit TRBD2. The CDR3 sequence is CASSLSLAVYNEQFF. CDR3 DNA: TGTGCCAGCAGCTTGAGCCTAGCGGTTTACAATGAGCAGTTCTTC.